What follows are 18 T cell receptor beta chains derived from one specimen sequenced in a study of persistence of HIV-infected CD4 T cells. The libraries were made with immunoSEQ version 4 in survey mode. Sequencing was performed with immunoSEQ multiplex PCR; in TCRdb, only in-frame clones are kept and a portion is missing. The table lists under 25,000 clones, about 74% of them singletons. Overlapping HIV-1 Gag 15-mer peptides at approximately 0.96 ug per peptide per mL were used. Sorting of responding CD4+ T cells relied on upregulated CD40 ligand together with CD69. Their antigens are not known. Sequencing was performed on CD4+ T cells sorted from PBMCs after 18-hour stimulation, taken from a patient who received antiretroviral therapy. The receptor source for this set is an adult man with HIV who was CMV-seropositive.

This clone appeared a few times. DNA of the CDR3: TGCGCCAGCAGCTTGGTACGGGGGGGCACAGATACGCAGTATTTT. It codes for CASSLVRGGTDTQYF. The chain uses TRBV5-1 and TRBJ2-3; the match to TRBD2 covers 7 bases. V was clipped by 0 bases and J by 1 base; unmatched bases: 2. The V gene's germline CDR1 is SGHRS and CDR2 YFSETQ. The CDR3 is made up of 15 amino acids.

V is TRBV2 and J is TRBJ2-1, with D hard to call. V shed 6 bases and J shed 1 base, with 13 bases lying between them. The CDR3 has 15 amino acids. Germline values: CDR1 SNHLY, CDR2 FYNNEI. Written as DNA, the CDR3 is TGTGCCAGCAGGAAACAAATTTATTCCTACAATGAGCAGTTCTTC. This translates into CASRKQIYSYNEQFF. The whole variable domain, remainder taken from reference TRBV2 and TRBJ2-1, is EPEVTQTPSHQVTQMGQEVILRCVPISNHLYFYWYRQILGQKVEFLVSFYNNEISEKSEIFDDQFSVERPDGSNFTLKIRSTKLEDSAMYFCASRKQIYSYNEQFFGPGTRLTVL.

The rearrangement uses TRBV7-2 and TRBJ2-7; D is perhaps TRBD2 (7 bases). This CDR3 is 14 amino acids long. The V gene's germline CDR1 is SGHTA and CDR2 FQGNSA. CDR3: CARGGGPLGYEQYF. The CDR3 nucleotides are TGTGCTAGGGGCGGGGGCCCGTTAGGATACGAGCAGTACTTC.

This clone was detected a few times. J is TRBJ1-1 and V is TRBV15; 9 bases line up with TRBD1. There are 14 residues in the CDR3. Germline CDR1 reads LNHNV; CDR2 reads YYDKDF (reference sequence). J was trimmed by 4 bases and V by 1 base; bases with no gene match: 1. CDR3 sequence: CATSRGTGATEAFF. The CDR3 DNA reads TGTGCCACCAGCAGAGGGACAGGGGCCACTGAAGCTTTCTTT.

V and J are TRBV28 and TRBJ2-7, with D possibly being TRBD1 or TRBD2 (5 bases each). The CDR3 is 14 residues long. Germline loops: CDR1 MDHEN, CDR2 SYDVKM. The germline V and J ends were trimmed by 10 bases and 4 bases, with 20 bases remaining between them. This CDR3 is CANPRGRDLYEQYF. The CDR3 DNA reads TGTGCCAACCCCCGGGGCAGGGATCTTTACGAGCAGTACTTC.

This sequence joins TRBV15 and TRBJ1-2; perhaps TRBD1 as D (5 bases). CDR1 and CDR2 (germline): LNHNV, YYDKDF (reference sequence). V lost 0 bases to trimming and J lost 5 bases, with 13 bases between them. The CDR3 sequence is 15 residues long. The CDR3 loop reads CATSRDRVRGYGYTF. In nucleotides, the CDR3 is TGTGCCACCAGCAGAGATAGGGTGCGGGGGTATGGCTACACCTTC.

This rearrangement joins TRBV20-1 to TRBJ1-2; the D is unclear. This CDR3 is 8 amino acids long. Per the germline V gene, CDR1 is DFQATT and CDR2 is SNEGSKA (reference sequence). CDR3 in DNA: TGCAGCGGGAGCGGCTACACCTTC. Its translation: CSGSGYTF.

This clone was counted between two and nine times. The chain joins TRBV6-1 to TRBJ1-5; D unclear. The germline V and J ends were trimmed by 1 base and 1 base, with 8 bases remaining between them. Germline V gene data show CDR1 as MNHNS and CDR2 as SASEGT. This CDR3 spans 15 amino acids. This CDR3 reads CASSEVGRSNQPQHF. CDR3 DNA: TGTGCCAGCAGTGAAGTCGGGAGGAGCAATCAGCCCCAGCATTTT.

The table lists this clone with a count of one. The chain employs TRBV24-1 and TRBJ2-7, with 7 bases lining up with TRBD1. CDR3 size: 18 residues. The ends lost 2 bases at V and 0 bases at J; junction bases unmatched: 12. CDR1 is KGHDR and CDR2 is SFDVKD in the germline V gene. CDR3 nucleotides: TGTGCCACCAGTGATTCGACCTCGACAGGGTGGAGCTCCTACGAGCAGTACTTC. Amino acids: CATSDSTSTGWSSYEQYF.

The gene calls are TRBV7-2 and TRBJ1-1; D gene uncertain. Trimming removed 1 base at V and 7 bases at J, with 7 bases between. In germline, CDR1 is SGHTA, CDR2 FQGNSA. The CDR3 sequence is 12 residues long. CDR3 nucleotide sequence: TGTGCCAGCAGCTTAGTCCAGAATGAAGCTTTCTTT. Translating it yields CASSLVQNEAFF.

The rearrangement joins TRBV5-1 to TRBJ1-1; the D gene is possibly TRBD1 (5 bases). V was pared by 1 base and J by 1 base, with 11 bases between. The V gene's germline CDR1 is SGHRS and CDR2 YFSETQ. CDR3 length: 15 amino acids. The CDR3 coding sequence is TGCGCCAGCAGCTTGTTGGGGGGAGGGAACACTGAAGCTTTCTTT. Its protein product is CASSLLGGGNTEAFF.

The V call is TRBV4-2, the J call TRBJ2-5, with 8 bases lining up with TRBD2. Germline assignment: CDR1 LGHNA and CDR2 YNFKEQ. The CDR3 runs 14 residues. The junction had 2 bases not matched to a gene; V was cut back by 3 bases and J by 2 bases. CDR3 amino acids: CASSHVAGQETQYF. The CDR3 DNA is TGTGCCAGCAGCCATGTAGCGGGGCAAGAGACCCAGTACTTC.

This chain uses TRBV5-6 with TRBJ1-5; TRBD1 is a possible D gene (5 bases). Between the trimmed V and J ends, which lost 1 base and 4 bases, there was a span of 12 bases. The V gene's germline CDR1 is SGHDT and CDR2 YYEEEE. CDR3 length: 15 amino acids. Written as DNA, the CDR3 is TGTGCCAGCAGCTTGAGGGACGCGAGGAATCAGCCCCAGCATTTT. This codes for CASSLRDARNQPQHF.

The chain couples TRBV13 to TRBJ2-7, with 10 bases lining up with TRBD1. V dropped 2 bases and J dropped 1; count of bases not matched to a gene: 5. Germline CDR1 is PRHDT and CDR2 is FYEKMQ (reference sequence). The CDR3 is 16 residues long. The CDR3 DNA reads TGTGCCAGCAGCTTACGACAGGGGGCCCGTTCCTACGAGCAGTACTTC. Encoded protein: CASSLRQGARSYEQYF.

V is TRBV29-1 and J is TRBJ2-7; D is unclear. Germline CDR1 is SQVTM and CDR2 is ANQGSEA. The V end lost 4 bases, the J end lost 3 bases, and 16 bases lay between the germline ends. CDR3 length: 14 residues. CDR3 in amino acids: CSVGQALGNYEQYF. The CDR3, as DNA: TGCAGCGTTGGTCAAGCTCTGGGTAACTACGAGCAGTACTTC.

This clone has just one count. CDR3 DNA sequence: TGCGCCAGCAGCTTGGTCCCCGAGTTGGGGACCGGGGAGCTGTTTTTT. It is translated as CASSLVPELGTGELFF. This chain connects TRBV5-1 to TRBJ2-2; D is unclear. CDR1 is SGHRS and CDR2 is YFSETQ in the germline V gene. This CDR3 has 16 residues. V was pared by 0 bases and J by 5 bases, with 14 bases between.

The rearrangement links TRBV7-3 to TRBJ2-3; 9 bases agree with TRBD2. The J segment lost 0 bases and the V segment lost 8 bases, leaving 6 bases of the junction unmatched. The CDR3 is 15 residues long. The germline gives CDR1 SGHTA, CDR2 FQGTGA. The CDR3 DNA is TGTGCCAGCGGGCTAGCGGGACTAAGCACAGATACGCAGTATTTT. Protein product: CASGLAGLSTDTQYF.

A note on this clone: The junction differs from germline at one of its ends, possibly a read error. The gene calls are TRBV6-1 and TRBJ2-4; 8 bases are shared with TRBD2. In germline, CDR1 is MNHNS, CDR2 SASEGT. CDR3 length: 13 residues. The CDR3 spells CASREAGATASDF. The CDR3 DNA sequence: TGTGCCAGCAGAGAAGCGGGGGCCACGGCTTCAGACTTC.